This TCR beta chain was captured in a study of T cell clonotyping in hematopoietic cell transplantation. Study-level findings and limits: Few recipient clonotypes overlapped donors; over 97% were de novo at given depth. CD4 and CD8 repertoire contributions could not be separated without sorting. Pathologically expanded recipient clonotypes increased progressively from day 30 to day 180 as diversity fell.

On this clone: The antigen is unknown.

Only in-frame clones appear in the TCRdb table, and some are missing; sequencing was by immunoSEQ multiplex PCR. The table records approximately 75,000 clones, 94% of them present only once. Deletions cut 5 bases from V and 5 bases from J, with 12 bases between. CDR1 and CDR2 from the germline V gene are PRHDT and FYEKMQ (reference sequence). The CDR3 is 13 amino acids. Sequences were obtained from peripheral blood mononuclear cells. The clonotype originates from a man aged 50-60 years in good health. Some clones in this sample may be carry-over from other donors' samples. This rearrangement joins TRBV13 to TRBJ1-2; D possibly corresponds to TRBD1 (6 bases). The CDR3 protein is CASSLGQIYGYTF. CDR3 nucleotides: TGTGCCAGCAGCCTCGGACAGATATATGGCTACACCTTC.